A selection of T cell receptor beta chains follows, all from one sample in a study of T cells in localized non-small cell lung cancer. Clones were sequenced by immunoSEQ multiplex PCR, and TCRdb holds only the in-frame ones, with some missing. The data contain about 33,000 clones, around three quarters of them singletons. The source material was peripheral blood, sampled before any cancer treatment. The receptor set was obtained from a male donor at least 60 years old with stage III squamous cell lung carcinoma. Both conserved end residues are part of each CDR3. The order of the fields is J gene, CDR3 length, V gene, clone size, D gene, CDR3 protein, CDR3 DNA. The D gene is left open where the match is weak. Some rows mark clone size as missing; the rest say once, few, many or name a class of expanded clone.

j_gene: TRBJ2-5; len: 15; v_gene: TRBV5-1; abundance: once; d_gene: NA; CDR3aa: CASSLVATTQETQYF; CDR3nt: TGCGCCAGCAGCTTAGTTGCGACTACCCAAGAGACCCAGTACTTC
j_gene: TRBJ2-7; len: 13; v_gene: TRBV7-6; abundance: NA; d_gene: NA; CDR3aa: CASSFDGVSEQYF; CDR3nt: TGTGCCAGCAGTTTCGACGGCGTCAGCGAGCAGTACTTC
j_gene: TRBJ2-7; len: 15; v_gene: TRBV28; abundance: NA; d_gene: TRBD1; CDR3aa: CASSGAGTGLYEQYF; CDR3nt: TGTGCCAGCAGTGGGGCTGGGACAGGGCTTTACGAGCAGTACTTC
j_gene: TRBJ2-7; len: 15; v_gene: TRBV7-5; abundance: NA; d_gene: NA; CDR3aa: CARSLAGRKVYEQYF; CDR3nt: TGTGCCAGAAGCTTAGCGGGAAGAAAGGTCTACGAGCAGTACTTC
j_gene: TRBJ2-2; len: 15; v_gene: TRBV9; abundance: NA; d_gene: NA; CDR3aa: CASRPPGTDTGELFF; CDR3nt: TGTGCCAGCAGACCTCCCGGGACCGACACCGGGGAGCTGTTTTTT
j_gene: TRBJ1-1; len: 12; v_gene: TRBV5-1; abundance: NA; d_gene: NA; CDR3aa: CASSLERTEAFF; CDR3nt: TGCGCCAGCAGCTTGGAGAGAACTGAAGCTTTCTTT
j_gene: TRBJ1-1; len: 13; v_gene: TRBV29-1; abundance: few; d_gene: TRBD1; CDR3aa: CSVVGQGDGEAFF; CDR3nt: TGCAGCGTTGTGGGTCAGGGGGACGGTGAAGCTTTCTTT
j_gene: TRBJ1-2; len: 13; v_gene: TRBV2; abundance: NA; d_gene: NA; CDR3aa: CASRLDRGNGYTF; CDR3nt: TGTGCCAGCAGGCTAGATCGTGGGAATGGCTACACCTTC
j_gene: TRBJ1-2; len: 15; v_gene: TRBV5-4; abundance: once; d_gene: TRBD1; CDR3aa: CASSYRDRVWYGYTF; CDR3nt: TGTGCCAGCAGCTACCGGGACAGGGTTTGGTACGGCTACACCTTC
j_gene: TRBJ1-1; len: 13; v_gene: TRBV29-1; abundance: few; d_gene: NA; CDR3aa: CSVDGSGNTEAFF; CDR3nt: TGCAGCGTTGATGGCTCAGGGAACACTGAAGCTTTCTTT
j_gene: TRBJ1-4; len: 15; v_gene: TRBV9; abundance: NA; d_gene: TRBD1; CDR3aa: CASSVGDRGREKLFF; CDR3nt: TGTGCCAGCAGCGTAGGGGACAGGGGGCGAGAAAAACTGTTTTTT
j_gene: TRBJ1-5; len: 16; v_gene: TRBV5-1; abundance: once; d_gene: NA; CDR3aa: CASSLYAGADNQPQHF; CDR3nt: TGCGCCAGCAGCCTCTATGCGGGGGCGGACAATCAGCCCCAGCATTTT
j_gene: TRBJ1-1; len: 13; v_gene: TRBV11-2; abundance: NA; d_gene: NA; CDR3aa: CASRSAGDPRAFF; CDR3nt: TGTGCCAGCAGGTCCGCCGGGGACCCGAGAGCTTTCTTT
j_gene: TRBJ1-2; len: 17; v_gene: TRBV15; abundance: NA; d_gene: NA; CDR3aa: CATSRDTVGALSYGYTF; CDR3nt: TGTGCCACCAGCAGAGATACCGTTGGAGCTCTGTCCTATGGCTACACCTTC
j_gene: TRBJ2-5; len: 11; v_gene: TRBV28; abundance: NA; d_gene: NA; CDR3aa: CASSLVETQYF; CDR3nt: TGTGCCAGCAGTTTGGTCGAGACCCAGTACTTC
j_gene: TRBJ1-3; len: 16; v_gene: TRBV19; abundance: NA; d_gene: NA; CDR3aa: CASSIGRRSSGNTIYF; CDR3nt: TGTGCCAGTAGTATAGGAAGGCGGAGCTCTGGAAACACCATATATTTT
j_gene: TRBJ1-2; len: 13; v_gene: TRBV9; abundance: NA; d_gene: NA; CDR3aa: CASSVDGRYGYTF; CDR3nt: TGTGCCAGCAGCGTAGATGGAAGGTATGGCTACACCTTC
j_gene: TRBJ1-1; len: 13; v_gene: TRBV6-5; abundance: NA; d_gene: NA; CDR3aa: CASSYNQNTEAFF; CDR3nt: TGTGCCAGCAGCTATAACCAGAACACTGAAGCTTTCTTT
j_gene: TRBJ2-3; len: 12; v_gene: TRBV29-1; abundance: NA; d_gene: NA; CDR3aa: CSVGRGTDTQYF; CDR3nt: TGCAGCGTTGGCAGAGGCACAGATACGCAGTATTTT
j_gene: TRBJ2-1; len: 15; v_gene: TRBV9; abundance: NA; d_gene: NA; CDR3aa: CASSVLLATYNEQFF; CDR3nt: TGTGCCAGCAGCGTATTATTAGCGACATACAATGAGCAGTTCTTC
j_gene: TRBJ2-1; len: 16; v_gene: TRBV28; abundance: NA; d_gene: TRBD2; CDR3aa: CASSDSSGIGYNEQFF; CDR3nt: TGTGCCAGCAGCGATTCTAGCGGGATTGGGTACAATGAGCAGTTCTTC
j_gene: TRBJ1-4; len: 12; v_gene: TRBV13; abundance: NA; d_gene: NA; CDR3aa: CASSSRNEKLFF; CDR3nt: TGTGCCAGCAGCTCTCGGAATGAAAAACTGTTTTTT
j_gene: TRBJ1-3; len: 12; v_gene: TRBV6-6; abundance: NA; d_gene: NA; CDR3aa: CASTAWGNTIYF; CDR3nt: TGTGCCAGCACCGCGTGGGGAAACACCATATATTTT
j_gene: TRBJ1-2; len: 19; v_gene: TRBV11-2; abundance: NA; d_gene: NA; CDR3aa: CASSPLRPYRGGSTYGYTF; CDR3nt: TGTGCCAGCAGCCCCCTTCGCCCCTATAGGGGGGGGAGTACCTATGGCTACACCTTC
j_gene: TRBJ2-5; len: 12; v_gene: TRBV10-2; abundance: NA; d_gene: NA; CDR3aa: CASSGQQETQYF; CDR3nt: TGCGCCAGCAGTGGACAGCAAGAGACCCAGTACTTC
j_gene: TRBJ2-5; len: 12; v_gene: TRBV5-1; abundance: NA; d_gene: TRBD2; CDR3aa: CASSREGETQYF; CDR3nt: TGCGCCAGCAGCCGGGAGGGGGAGACCCAGTACTTC
j_gene: TRBJ1-5; len: 13; v_gene: TRBV27; abundance: few; d_gene: NA; CDR3aa: CASSLVGNQPQHF; CDR3nt: TGTGCCAGCAGTTTGGTTGGTAATCAGCCCCAGCATTTT
j_gene: TRBJ1-1; len: 15; v_gene: TRBV4-2; abundance: NA; d_gene: NA; CDR3aa: CASSLEHLMNTEAFF; CDR3nt: TGTGCCAGCAGCTTGGAACACCTCATGAACACTGAAGCTTTCTTT
j_gene: TRBJ1-2; len: 13; v_gene: TRBV6-6; abundance: once; d_gene: NA; CDR3aa: CASSSQGNYGYTF; CDR3nt: TGTGCCAGCAGTTCCCAGGGTAACTATGGCTACACCTTC
j_gene: TRBJ2-5; len: 15; v_gene: TRBV19; abundance: few; d_gene: TRBD1; CDR3aa: CASSEDREFSETQYF; CDR3nt: TGTGCCAGTAGCGAGGACAGGGAGTTTTCTGAGACCCAGTACTTC
j_gene: TRBJ2-7; len: 13; v_gene: TRBV25-1; abundance: NA; d_gene: NA; CDR3aa: CASSLEDGGKQYF; CDR3nt: TGTGCCAGCAGCTTAGAGGATGGTGGGAAGCAGTACTTC
j_gene: TRBJ2-7; len: 14; v_gene: TRBV7-2; abundance: NA; d_gene: TRBD2; CDR3aa: CASSVGGGAYEQYF; CDR3nt: TGTGCCAGCAGCGTGGGCGGGGGGGCATACGAGCAGTACTTC
j_gene: TRBJ2-7; len: 11; v_gene: TRBV6-5; abundance: NA; d_gene: NA; CDR3aa: CASSRGYEQYF; CDR3nt: TGTGCCAGCAGTAGGGGGTACGAGCAGTACTTC
j_gene: TRBJ2-2; len: 18; v_gene: TRBV9; abundance: NA; d_gene: NA; CDR3aa: CASSVARGDYLNTGELFF; CDR3nt: TGTGCCAGCAGCGTAGCCCGAGGAGACTATCTGAACACCGGGGAGCTGTTTTTT
j_gene: TRBJ2-1; len: 14; v_gene: TRBV7-6; abundance: NA; d_gene: TRBD1; CDR3aa: CASSRGQIYNEQFF; CDR3nt: TGTGCCAGCAGCCGGGGACAGATCTACAATGAGCAGTTCTTC
j_gene: TRBJ1-3; len: 14; v_gene: TRBV7-8; abundance: NA; d_gene: NA; CDR3aa: CASSLAIQGSTIYF; CDR3nt: TGTGCCAGCAGCTTAGCGATCCAGGGAAGCACCATATATTTT
j_gene: TRBJ1-3; len: 14; v_gene: TRBV6-6; abundance: NA; d_gene: NA; CDR3aa: CASRSGDSGNTIYF; CDR3nt: TGTGCCAGCAGGTCCGGGGACTCTGGAAACACCATATATTTT
j_gene: TRBJ2-1; len: 15; v_gene: TRBV6-6; abundance: NA; d_gene: NA; CDR3aa: CASSYSRIGYNEQFF; CDR3nt: TGTGCCAGCAGTTACTCTAGGATAGGCTACAATGAGCAGTTCTTC
j_gene: TRBJ2-5; len: 16; v_gene: TRBV9; abundance: NA; d_gene: TRBD2; CDR3aa: CASSVVTSGGQETQYF; CDR3nt: TGTGCCAGCAGCGTAGTGACTAGCGGGGGTCAAGAGACCCAGTACTTC
j_gene: TRBJ2-5; len: 14; v_gene: TRBV6-6; abundance: NA; d_gene: NA; CDR3aa: CASSYGGEQETQYF; CDR3nt: TGTGCCAGCAGTTACGGAGGCGAGCAAGAGACCCAGTACTTC
j_gene: TRBJ2-7; len: 14; v_gene: TRBV11-2; abundance: NA; d_gene: TRBD1; CDR3aa: CASSSGTGSYEQYF; CDR3nt: TGTGCCAGCAGCTCCGGGACAGGGTCCTACGAGCAGTACTTC
j_gene: TRBJ2-1; len: 19; v_gene: TRBV27; abundance: few; d_gene: TRBD1; CDR3aa: CASSLDLTGQGPHINEQFF; CDR3nt: TGTGCCAGCAGTTTGGATTTGACGGGACAGGGCCCCCACATCAATGAGCAGTTCTTC
j_gene: TRBJ2-1; len: 14; v_gene: TRBV7-6; abundance: NA; d_gene: NA; CDR3aa: CASSSRVGMGEQFF; CDR3nt: TGTGCCAGCAGCTCACGGGTCGGGATGGGTGAGCAGTTCTTC
j_gene: TRBJ2-7; len: 12; v_gene: TRBV29-1; abundance: few; d_gene: NA; CDR3aa: CSGLTVSYEQYF; CDR3nt: TGCAGCGGGTTAACTGTTTCCTACGAGCAGTACTTC
j_gene: TRBJ1-5; len: 15; v_gene: TRBV4-1; abundance: NA; d_gene: TRBD1; CDR3aa: CASSATGNRNQPQHF; CDR3nt: TGCGCCAGCAGCGCGACAGGGAATCGCAATCAGCCCCAGCATTTT
j_gene: TRBJ2-1; len: 17; v_gene: TRBV11-2; abundance: NA; d_gene: TRBD2; CDR3aa: CASSLGAGLAGENEQFF; CDR3nt: TGTGCCAGCAGCTTAGGGGCGGGACTAGCGGGGGAAAATGAGCAGTTCTTC
j_gene: TRBJ2-6; len: 15; v_gene: TRBV11-2; abundance: NA; d_gene: NA; CDR3aa: CASSLRTGGANVLTF; CDR3nt: TGTGCCAGCAGCTTAAGGACGGGGGGGGCCAACGTCCTGACTTTC
j_gene: TRBJ1-1; len: 17; v_gene: TRBV28; abundance: once; d_gene: NA; CDR3aa: CASSLSSGYRPNTEAFF; CDR3nt: TGTGCCAGCAGTTTGAGTTCAGGCTACAGACCGAACACTGAAGCTTTCTTT
j_gene: TRBJ2-1; len: 13; v_gene: TRBV29-1; abundance: NA; d_gene: NA; CDR3aa: CSVEAGPYREQFF; CDR3nt: TGCAGCGTTGAAGCGGGTCCGTACAGAGAGCAGTTCTTC
j_gene: TRBJ2-2; len: 12; v_gene: TRBV28; abundance: NA; d_gene: NA; CDR3aa: CASSLATGELFF; CDR3nt: TGTGCCAGCAGTTTGGCCACCGGGGAGCTGTTTTTT